One and the same sample provided the 10 T cell receptor beta chains below, sequenced in a study of vaccination effects on CD4 cells after COVID-19. Under the ViraFEST assay, PBMC were stimulated with viral peptide pools so that antigen-specific CD4+ T cells expanded. Sequencing was performed afterwards. Following 10 days of culture, CD4+ T cells were isolated. The vaccine recipients had no prior SARS-CoV-2 infection, with negative nucleocapsid antibodies. Profiling relied on immunoSEQ multiplex PCR, and the TCRdb table lists in-frame clones only, not all of them. The table records under 25,000 clones, about three quarters of them present only once. Antigens for these TCRs are unknown. The sample consisted of CD4+ T cells from PBMCs cultured with HCoV-NL63 spike peptides, taken before COVID-19 vaccination. Receptors originate from a human donor who received a COVID-19 vaccine.

This chain uses TRBV10-3 with TRBJ1-1; D perhaps matches TRBD1 (6 bases). Looked up from germline, CDR1 is ENHRY and CDR2 is SYGVKD. Deletions cut 0 bases from V and 5 bases from J, with 10 bases between. The CDR3 extends over 14 amino acids. This CDR3 is CAISESGGRTEAFF. Written as DNA, the CDR3 is TGTGCCATCAGTGAGTCTGGGGGGCGGACTGAAGCTTTCTTT.

This chain uses TRBV19 with TRBJ2-1; 12 bases are shared with TRBD1. Unmatched junction bases numbered 14, after V lost 4 bases and J lost 10 bases. The CDR3 sequence is 17 residues long. The germline CDR1 and CDR2 sequences are LNHDA and SQIVND (reference sequence). In DNA form, the CDR3 reads TGTGCCAGTAGTAGTAGTATGTGGGACAGGGGGCGGCGGGAGCAGTTCTTC. It yields the protein CASSSSMWDRGRREQFF.

The chain recombines TRBV5-1 with TRBJ2-1; 10 nucleotides align to TRBD1. Germline loops: CDR1 SGHRS, CDR2 YFSETQ. V lost 5 bases to trimming and J lost 2 bases; unmatched junction nucleotides: 4. The CDR3 is 15 amino acids. The CDR3: CASSPGQGTYNEQFF. In DNA, the CDR3 is TGCGCCAGCAGTCCGGGACAGGGGACCTACAATGAGCAGTTCTTC.

The V gene is TRBV5-1, the J gene TRBJ2-7; D ambiguous. Per the germline V gene, CDR1 is SGHRS and CDR2 is YFSETQ. CDR3 length equals 14 residues. Trimming pared 0 bases from V and 2 bases from J, leaving 9 bases between. CDR3 region: CASSLVPGTYEQYF. CDR3 coding DNA: TGCGCCAGCAGCTTGGTTCCAGGTACCTACGAGCAGTACTTC.

The V and J genes are TRBV2 and TRBJ1-5, with TRBD1 as a possible D gene (5 bases). With 4 bases removed from V and 6 bases from J, the gap between germline ends came to 10 bases. Germline V CDR1 and CDR2: SNHLY, FYNNEI. The CDR3 consists of 13 residues. CDR3 DNA sequence: TGTGCCAGCAGTGGGCAGGGAGTTCAGCCCCAGCATTTT. Protein product: CASSGQGVQPQHF.

The rearrangement joins TRBV15 to TRBJ2-6; no definite D call. V was clipped by 0 bases and J by 5 bases, with 8 bases between them. The CDR3 runs to 15 residues. Germline loops: CDR1 LNHNV, CDR2 YYDKDF (reference sequence). DNA of the CDR3: TGTGCCACCAGCAGAGACTCCCACCGGGCCAACGTCCTGACTTTC. It encodes CATSRDSHRANVLTF.

There are a few counts of this clone. The chain uses TRBV6-1 and TRBJ1-6, with D perhaps TRBD1 (6 bases). The V gene lost 3 bases and the J gene lost 7 bases, with 16 bases spanning the gap. Germline lookup yields CDR1 MNHNS and CDR2 SASEGT. The CDR3 has 16 residues. This CDR3 is CASSEAGAGWNSPLHF. In nucleotides, the CDR3 is TGTGCCAGCAGTGAGGCGGGGGCAGGATGGAATTCACCCCTCCACTTT.

J is TRBJ2-2 and V is TRBV9; D gene uncertain. The V gene lost 4 bases and the J gene lost 4 bases, with 8 bases spanning the gap. CDR1 and CDR2 from the germline V gene are SGDLS and YYNGEE. The CDR3 is made up of 13 amino acids. The CDR3 DNA follows: TGTGCCAGCAGCCTAGAGATCACCGGGGAGCTGTTTTTT. Its protein product is CASSLEITGELFF.

The chain carries TRBV5-5 and TRBJ1-3, with D hard to call. Trimming shortened V by 5 bases and J by 0 bases, and 9 bases separated the two germline ends. Germline CDR1 and CDR2: SGHKS and YYEKEE (reference sequence). This CDR3 comprises 14 residues. As DNA, the CDR3 is TGTGCCAGCAGACCCGGGCGCTCTGGAAACACCATATATTTT. Amino acid sequence: CASRPGRSGNTIYF.

The rearrangement joins TRBV19 to TRBJ2-2, with D perhaps being TRBD1 or TRBD2 (6 bases each). Germline CDR1 is LNHDA and CDR2 is SQIVND (reference sequence). The CDR3 spans 14 residues. Trimming took off 11 bases at V and 0 bases at J, with 13 bases between the two ends. The CDR3 nucleotides are TGTGCCTCGGGGGCACTTACGAACACCGGGGAGCTGTTTTTT. Its protein is CASGALTNTGELFF.